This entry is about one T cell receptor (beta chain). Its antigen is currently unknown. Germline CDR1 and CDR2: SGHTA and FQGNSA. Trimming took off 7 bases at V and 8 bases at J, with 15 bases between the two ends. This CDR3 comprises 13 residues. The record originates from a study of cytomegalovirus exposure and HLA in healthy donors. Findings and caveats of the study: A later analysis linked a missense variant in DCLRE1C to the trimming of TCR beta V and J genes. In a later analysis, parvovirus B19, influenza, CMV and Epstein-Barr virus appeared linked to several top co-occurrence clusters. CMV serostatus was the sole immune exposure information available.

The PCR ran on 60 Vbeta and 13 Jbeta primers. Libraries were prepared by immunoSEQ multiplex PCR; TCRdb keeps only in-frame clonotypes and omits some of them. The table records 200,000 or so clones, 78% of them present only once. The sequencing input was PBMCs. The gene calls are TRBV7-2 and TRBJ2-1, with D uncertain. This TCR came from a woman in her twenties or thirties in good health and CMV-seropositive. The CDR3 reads CASNHLLGDEQFF. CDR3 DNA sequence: TGTGCCAGCAACCACCTTCTCGGTGATGAGCAGTTCTTC.